A selection of T cell receptor beta chains follows, all from one sample in a study of T cells after yellow fever vaccination. TCRdb itself ran the 5' RACE reads through MiXCR, one entry per CDR3 protein. The sample shows about 580,000 distinct CDR3 sequences, 17% of them seen only once. The input for sequencing was PBMCs, taken less than 6 days after the first yellow fever vaccination. The receptor source for this set is a man aged 18 to 30 who received the YFV17D yellow fever vaccine. Each CDR3 is given with its conserved first and last residue. The order of the fields is CDR3 length, V gene, clone size, J gene, D gene, CDR3 DNA, CDR3 protein. D genes are given only for firm matches. The listing skips clone size in some rows; elsewhere it reads once, few, many or a size class.

CDR3 length: 16; V gene: TRBV5-1; clone size: NA; J gene: TRBJ1-1; D gene: TRBD1; CDR3 DNA: TGCGCCAGCAGCTCCGGACAGGGACAGGCGAGCACTGAAGCTTTCTTT; CDR3 protein: CASSSGQGQASTEAFF
CDR3 length: 15; V gene: TRBV28; clone size: NA; J gene: TRBJ1-1; D gene: NA; CDR3 DNA: TGTGCCAGCAGTTCCAACAGGGACTTGGAGGGTGAAGCTTTCTTT; CDR3 protein: CASSSNRDLEGEAFF
CDR3 length: 12; V gene: TRBV30; clone size: NA; J gene: TRBJ2-7; D gene: NA; CDR3 DNA: TGTGCCTGGAGGGACAGTTCCTACGAGCAGTACTTC; CDR3 protein: CAWRDSSYEQYF
CDR3 length: 14; V gene: TRBV6-2/TRBV6-3; clone size: few; J gene: TRBJ2-7; D gene: NA; CDR3 DNA: TGTGCCAGCAGTTACTCGAGTAGCCCCTACGAGCAGTACTTC; CDR3 protein: CASSYSSSPYEQYF
CDR3 length: 16; V gene: TRBV27; clone size: few; J gene: TRBJ2-7; D gene: NA; CDR3 DNA: TGTGCCAGCCGCCTTGGTGGGCAGGGGCGTAGCTACGAGCAGTACTTC; CDR3 protein: CASRLGGQGRSYEQYF
CDR3 length: 15; V gene: TRBV10-3; clone size: NA; J gene: TRBJ2-2; D gene: NA; CDR3 DNA: TGTGCCATCGGGGCAGACCTCACGAACACCGGGGAGCTGTTTTTT; CDR3 protein: CAIGADLTNTGELFF
CDR3 length: 16; V gene: TRBV6-2/TRBV6-3; clone size: few; J gene: TRBJ2-5; D gene: NA; CDR3 DNA: TGTGCCAGCAGACCTTTTAGCCTGGCAGGTCAAGAGACCCAGTACTTC; CDR3 protein: CASRPFSLAGQETQYF
CDR3 length: 15; V gene: TRBV5-1; clone size: many; J gene: TRBJ2-1; D gene: TRBD2; CDR3 DNA: TGCGCCAGCAGCCCCAGACTAGCGGAGAAGAATGAGCAGTTCTTC; CDR3 protein: CASSPRLAEKNEQFF
CDR3 length: 14; V gene: TRBV9; clone size: few; J gene: TRBJ1-1; D gene: NA; CDR3 DNA: TGTGCCAGCAGCGTAGTCGGACAGAGCACTGAAGCTTTCTTT; CDR3 protein: CASSVVGQSTEAFF
CDR3 length: 14; V gene: TRBV5-4; clone size: few; J gene: TRBJ2-3; D gene: TRBD1; CDR3 DNA: TGTGCCAGCAGCCGCAGGGGGTATGCAGATACGCAGTATTTT; CDR3 protein: CASSRRGYADTQYF
CDR3 length: 16; V gene: TRBV7-3; clone size: NA; J gene: TRBJ2-5; D gene: NA; CDR3 DNA: TGTGCCAGCAGCCTCAACGGGCAGGGAGTTGAAGAGACCCAGTACTTC; CDR3 protein: CASSLNGQGVEETQYF
CDR3 length: 15; V gene: TRBV24-1; clone size: few; J gene: TRBJ2-5; D gene: NA; CDR3 DNA: TGTGCCACCAGTGATTTTCGGGGGGCGCGGGAGACCCAGTACTTC; CDR3 protein: CATSDFRGARETQYF
CDR3 length: 12; V gene: TRBV5-1; clone size: NA; J gene: TRBJ2-2; D gene: NA; CDR3 DNA: TGCGCCAGCAGCTTACAGGACGGGGAGCTGTTTTTT; CDR3 protein: CASSLQDGELFF
CDR3 length: 15; V gene: TRBV6-5; clone size: few; J gene: TRBJ2-1; D gene: NA; CDR3 DNA: TGTGCCAGCAGTTACGTCTGGGGGGGGCAGGGTGAGCAGTTCTTC; CDR3 protein: CASSYVWGGQGEQFF
CDR3 length: 13; V gene: TRBV20-1; clone size: few; J gene: TRBJ1-6; D gene: NA; CDR3 DNA: TGCAGTGCTCCTAACAGGGATGATTCACCCCTCCACTTT; CDR3 protein: CSAPNRDDSPLHF
CDR3 length: 14; V gene: TRBV6-1; clone size: many; J gene: TRBJ2-5; D gene: TRBD2; CDR3 DNA: TGTGCCAGCAGTCAAGCCGGGACTACAGAGACCCAGTACTTC; CDR3 protein: CASSQAGTTETQYF
CDR3 length: 15; V gene: TRBV19; clone size: many; J gene: TRBJ1-1; D gene: TRBD1; CDR3 DNA: TGTGCCAGTAACTCGCGGGACAGAGGGAACACTGAAGCTTTCTTT; CDR3 protein: CASNSRDRGNTEAFF
CDR3 length: 14; V gene: TRBV5-1; clone size: NA; J gene: TRBJ1-1; D gene: TRBD1; CDR3 DNA: TGCGCCAGCAGCTTGGGACAGGGGTCGGCTGAAGCTTTCTTT; CDR3 protein: CASSLGQGSAEAFF
CDR3 length: 16; V gene: TRBV12-3/TRBV12-4; clone size: NA; J gene: TRBJ1-5; D gene: NA; CDR3 DNA: TGTGCCAGCAGTTACCTCGGGGTTTATAGCAATCAGCCCCAGCATTTT; CDR3 protein: CASSYLGVYSNQPQHF
CDR3 length: 15; V gene: TRBV20-1; clone size: NA; J gene: TRBJ2-2; D gene: TRBD2; CDR3 DNA: TGCAGTGCCCCCTCTAGCGGGGGTCACACCGGGGAGCTGTTTTTT; CDR3 protein: CSAPSSGGHTGELFF
CDR3 length: 14; V gene: TRBV28; clone size: few; J gene: TRBJ2-3; D gene: NA; CDR3 DNA: TGTGCCAGCAGTTTAACGAACGCCGGGGTTACGCAGTATTTT; CDR3 protein: CASSLTNAGVTQYF
CDR3 length: 15; V gene: TRBV5-1; clone size: NA; J gene: TRBJ1-5; D gene: NA; CDR3 DNA: TGCGCCAGCAGCTTGGGTACGGATTCGTATCAGCCCCAGCATTTT; CDR3 protein: CASSLGTDSYQPQHF
CDR3 length: 12; V gene: TRBV7-9; clone size: NA; J gene: TRBJ1-4; D gene: NA; CDR3 DNA: TGTGCCAGCAGCTGGGGAGGTGAAAAACTGTTTTTT; CDR3 protein: CASSWGGEKLFF
CDR3 length: 15; V gene: TRBV6-4; clone size: few; J gene: TRBJ2-4; D gene: NA; CDR3 DNA: TGTGCCAGCAGTGACACAATCGGGGCCAAAAACATTCAGTACTTC; CDR3 protein: CASSDTIGAKNIQYF
CDR3 length: 14; V gene: TRBV7-2; clone size: NA; J gene: TRBJ2-1; D gene: TRBD1; CDR3 DNA: TGTGCCAGCAGCCTCGACAGGGACTACAATGAGCAGTTCTTC; CDR3 protein: CASSLDRDYNEQFF
CDR3 length: 13; V gene: TRBV7-9; clone size: NA; J gene: TRBJ1-1; D gene: NA; CDR3 DNA: TGTGCCAGCAGCTCCGAGCGGAACACTGAAGCTTTCTTT; CDR3 protein: CASSSERNTEAFF
CDR3 length: 13; V gene: TRBV18; clone size: many; J gene: TRBJ2-1; D gene: NA; CDR3 DNA: TGCGCCAGCAGCCCTCCATCCTACAATGAGCAGTTCTTC; CDR3 protein: CASSPPSYNEQFF
CDR3 length: 13; V gene: TRBV12-5; clone size: NA; J gene: TRBJ2-3; D gene: NA; CDR3 DNA: TGTGCTAGTGCCCTCGGGGGCACAGATACGCAGTATTTT; CDR3 protein: CASALGGTDTQYF
CDR3 length: 16; V gene: TRBV7-8; clone size: few; J gene: TRBJ2-1; D gene: TRBD2; CDR3 DNA: TGTGCCAGCAGAGGAACTAGCGGTAGCTCCTACAATGAGCAGTTCTTC; CDR3 protein: CASRGTSGSSYNEQFF
CDR3 length: 13; V gene: TRBV30; clone size: NA; J gene: TRBJ2-5; D gene: NA; CDR3 DNA: TGTGCCTGGAATTCCGGGGCCGAAGAGACCCAGTACTTC; CDR3 protein: CAWNSGAEETQYF
CDR3 length: 19; V gene: TRBV4-3; clone size: many; J gene: TRBJ2-3; D gene: TRBD2; CDR3 DNA: TGCGCCAGCAGCCAATCGCTAGCGGGGGGTTTAGAACCCACAGATACGCAGTATTTT; CDR3 protein: CASSQSLAGGLEPTDTQYF
CDR3 length: 13; V gene: TRBV6-1; clone size: few; J gene: TRBJ2-1; D gene: NA; CDR3 DNA: TGTGCCAGCAGTGAAGGACTAGTAAATGAGCAGTTCTTC; CDR3 protein: CASSEGLVNEQFF
CDR3 length: 15; V gene: TRBV6-1; clone size: few; J gene: TRBJ1-3; D gene: TRBD1; CDR3 DNA: TGTGCCAGCAGCATGACAGGGAGGACTGGAAACACCATATATTTT; CDR3 protein: CASSMTGRTGNTIYF
CDR3 length: 14; V gene: TRBV7-8; clone size: NA; J gene: TRBJ2-7; D gene: TRBD1; CDR3 DNA: TGTGCCAGCAGCTTAGCGGGACAGTACTACGAGCAGTACTTC; CDR3 protein: CASSLAGQYYEQYF
CDR3 length: 15; V gene: TRBV9; clone size: NA; J gene: TRBJ2-1; D gene: NA; CDR3 DNA: TGTGCCAGCAGCGAGGAGGGGCTCACCTACAATGAGCAGTTCTTC; CDR3 protein: CASSEEGLTYNEQFF
CDR3 length: 15; V gene: TRBV10-2; clone size: NA; J gene: TRBJ1-5; D gene: NA; CDR3 DNA: TGCGCCAGCAGTGCAGGACAATATAGCAATCAGCCCCAGCATTTT; CDR3 protein: CASSAGQYSNQPQHF
CDR3 length: 15; V gene: TRBV9; clone size: few; J gene: TRBJ2-5; D gene: NA; CDR3 DNA: TGTGCCAGCACCCCCAGGGGGGGCAACGGGGAGACCCAGTACTTC; CDR3 protein: CASTPRGGNGETQYF
CDR3 length: 15; V gene: TRBV6-2/TRBV6-3; clone size: NA; J gene: TRBJ2-7; D gene: NA; CDR3 DNA: TGTGCCAGCAGTGATTGGGACGGACCCTCCTACGAGCAGTACTTC; CDR3 protein: CASSDWDGPSYEQYF
CDR3 length: 15; V gene: TRBV7-3; clone size: NA; J gene: TRBJ2-3; D gene: NA; CDR3 DNA: TGTGCCAGCAGCTGGGGGGGCGGGGTCACAGATACGCAGTATTTT; CDR3 protein: CASSWGGGVTDTQYF
CDR3 length: 16; V gene: TRBV16; clone size: NA; J gene: TRBJ2-3; D gene: NA; CDR3 DNA: TGTGCCAGCAGCCAATATGGAGAAGAGGGCTCAGATACGCAGTATTTT; CDR3 protein: CASSQYGEEGSDTQYF
CDR3 length: 16; V gene: TRBV28; clone size: few; J gene: TRBJ1-2; D gene: TRBD1; CDR3 DNA: TGTGCCAGCAGTTCCCAGGGGGAGACCGTATACTATGGCTACACCTTC; CDR3 protein: CASSSQGETVYYGYTF
CDR3 length: 16; V gene: TRBV20-1; clone size: NA; J gene: TRBJ2-1; D gene: NA; CDR3 DNA: TGCAGTGCTAGAGATCTGAGGGGGGGCTCCTACAATGAGCAGTTCTTC; CDR3 protein: CSARDLRGGSYNEQFF